The entry that follows covers one T cell receptor beta chain sequence. Constant-segment-primed 5'RACE gave TCR alpha and TCR beta cDNA libraries with sample barcodes and UMIs. Using its own MiXCR run on the 5' RACE reads, TCRdb lists one record per CDR3 protein. Of around 36,000 distinct CDR3 sequences in the sample, roughly 10% were seen once. This sample stems from a study of T-cell memory formation after mild COVID-19. The V gene lost 4 bases and the J gene lost 7 bases, with 15 bases spanning the gap. This CDR3 has 13 residues. Per the germline V gene, CDR1 is SGHRS and CDR2 is YFSETQ. This sequence was found in a young man who had mild COVID-19 (a few samples of this study predate the infection). Cell type and time point are not known. The specimen sequenced was PBMCs or a T cell subset sorted from them (not recorded which). The chain uses TRBV5-1 and TRBJ2-7; no clear D gene. The CDR3 region is CASSGTGPQEQYF. For the CDR3, the DNA is TGCGCCAGCAGCGGAACCGGGCCCCAGGAGCAGTACTTC.